These 23 T cell receptor beta chains share one sample of origin, sequenced in a study of blood T cell repertoires in COVID-19. Data came from immunoSEQ multiplex PCR; TCRdb stores just in-frame clones and leaves some out. The data show fewer than 150,000 clones, 80% to 85% seen once. Material: peripheral blood. These receptors were collected from a woman in her twenties or thirties who had recovered from COVID-19.

V and J are TRBV9 and TRBJ2-1; 7 bases match TRBD2. The CDR3 runs to 13 residues. The ends lost 7 bases at V and 5 bases at J; junction bases unmatched: 6. From germline, CDR1 is SGDLS and CDR2 YYNGEE. The CDR3 sequence is CASGAGLDNEQFF. Here the CDR3 DNA reads TGTGCCAGCGGCGCTGGACTAGACAATGAGCAGTTCTTC.

The gene calls are TRBV2 and TRBJ2-1; D perhaps matches TRBD1 (6 bases). The CDR3 contains 13 residues. Germline V gives CDR1 SNHLY, CDR2 FYNNEI. V lost 4 bases to trimming and J lost 10 bases, with 14 bases between them. CDR3 nucleotide sequence: TGTGCCAGCAGTGTTACAGGGAGTCGGGAGCAGTTCTTC. Encoded protein: CASSVTGSREQFF.

This chain uses TRBV5-1 with TRBJ2-3, with TRBD1 matching 9 bases. Germline CDR1 SGHRS, CDR2 YFSETQ. Germline trimming cut 2 bases from V and 2 bases from J; bases unmatched to any gene: 6. CDR3 size: 16 residues. In DNA, the CDR3 is TGCGCCAGCAGCTTCCCCGGGACAGGGAACACAGATACGCAGTATTTT. Amino acids: CASSFPGTGNTDTQYF.

The rearrangement links TRBV11-2 to TRBJ2-7, with a weak D call TRBD2 (6 bases). Per the germline V gene, CDR1 is SGHAT and CDR2 is FQNNGV. Trimming removed 3 bases from V and 0 bases from J, with 6 bases in between. The CDR3 is 13 residues long. DNA for the CDR3: TGTGCCAGCAGCTTGGGGGGCTCCTACGAGCAGTACTTC. It is translated as CASSLGGSYEQYF.

In its sample, this clone was seen once. The CDR3 DNA follows: TGTGCCAGCAGCGACGGACAGTATTCGGCCTATGGCTACACCTTC. Translated, it gives CASSDGQYSAYGYTF. The rearrangement joins TRBV6-5 to TRBJ1-2, with D possibly TRBD1 on 6 matching bases. CDR1 and CDR2 (germline): MNHEY, SVGAGI. Trimming cost V 6 bases and J 4 bases, with 18 bases left between them. The CDR3 runs to 15 residues.

The chain combines TRBV3-1 (or the pseudogene TRBV3-2) with TRBJ1-2, with unresolved D. The V gene's germline CDR1 is LGHDT and CDR2 YNNKEL (reference sequence). This CDR3 region has 14 residues. The V gene lost 2 bases and the J gene lost 0 bases, with 7 bases spanning the gap. CDR3 DNA sequence: TGTGCCAGCAGCCAATCGGAGTCTAACTATGGCTACACCTTC. Translated, it gives CASSQSESNYGYTF.

The V gene is TRBV15, the J gene TRBJ2-5; possible D gene TRBD1, 5 bases. The CDR3 length is 12 residues. Between the trimmed V and J ends, which lost 1 base and 5 bases, there was a span of 5 bases. Looked up from germline, CDR1 is LNHNV and CDR2 is YYDKDF (reference sequence). CDR3 in amino acids: CATSRGQETQYF. CDR3 nucleotide sequence: TGTGCCACCAGCAGAGGACAGGAGACCCAGTACTTC.

The chain uses TRBV7-9 and TRBJ2-5; tentative D call: TRBD1 (5 bases). V was trimmed by 7 bases and J by 1 base, leaving 13 bases between them. Per the germline V gene, CDR1 is SEHNR and CDR2 is FQNEAQ (reference sequence). There are 14 residues in the CDR3. The CDR3 is CASIMGQGQETQYF. DNA of the CDR3: TGTGCCAGCATCATGGGGCAGGGCCAAGAGACCCAGTACTTC.

The CDR3 loop is CASSIDLSGYTGELFF. DNA for the CDR3: TGTGCCAGTAGTATAGATCTGAGCGGTTACACCGGGGAGCTGTTTTTT. The V gene is TRBV19, the J gene TRBJ2-2; TRBD2 might be the D (5 bases). The CDR3 extends over 16 amino acids. V was cut by 0 bases and J by 3 bases, with 11 bases left in between. Germline V gene data show CDR1 as LNHDA and CDR2 as SQIVND (reference sequence).

This sequence joins TRBV2 and TRBJ2-3, with D unclear. Germline loops: CDR1 SNHLY, CDR2 FYNNEI. CDR3 size: 13 residues. The V end was cut by 6 bases, the J end by 2 bases, with 9 bases between. The CDR3 nucleotides read TGTGCCAGCAGCTGGCAGTCCACAGATACGCAGTATTTT. Translating gives CASSWQSTDTQYF.

The rearrangement joins TRBV7-9 to TRBJ2-3; the D gene is possibly TRBD1 (5 bases). CDR3 length equals 15 residues. V gave up 1 base and J gave up 2 bases, with 10 bases separating them. Germline CDR1 reads SEHNR; CDR2 reads FQNEAQ (reference sequence). In DNA, the CDR3 is TGTGCCAGCAGCTTAGTGCAGGGATTCACAGATACGCAGTATTTT. The encoded protein is CASSLVQGFTDTQYF.

V usage is TRBV27 and J usage is TRBJ1-2, with D uncertain. This CDR3 comprises 14 residues. Trimming pared 5 bases from V and 4 bases from J, leaving 14 bases between. Germline-derived CDR1 and CDR2 are MNHEY and SMNVEV (reference sequence). In nucleotides, the CDR3 is TGTGCCAGCAGTAGGATCCAAACTAGCTATGGCTACACCTTC. Amino acid sequence: CASSRIQTSYGYTF.

V usage is TRBV9 and J usage is TRBJ2-1; 11 bases map to TRBD1. Losses at the gene ends were 0 bases for V and 9 bases for J; bases not matched to a gene: 5. This CDR3 is built from 15 residues. Germline lookup yields CDR1 SGDLS and CDR2 YYNGEE. The CDR3 nucleotides read TGTGCCAGCAGCGTAGCCGGGACAGGGGGTAGTGAGCAGTTCTTC. It codes for CASSVAGTGGSEQFF.

The chain is built from TRBV7-9 and TRBJ1-3; unclear D gene. This CDR3 region has 15 residues. Looked up from germline, CDR1 is SEHNR and CDR2 is FQNEAQ (reference sequence). Trimming left V 1 base short and J 3 bases short, with 10 bases between. Here the CDR3 reads CASSLVYGGGNTIYF. Here the CDR3 DNA reads TGTGCCAGCAGCTTAGTGTACGGAGGTGGAAACACCATATATTTT. Full variable domain (remainder filled in from reference TRBV7-9 and TRBJ1-3): DTGVSQNPRHKITKRGQNVTFRCDPISEHNRLYWYRQTLGQGPEFLTYFQNEAQLEKSRLLSDRFSAERPKGSFSTLEIQRTEQGDSAMYLCASSLVYGGGNTIYFGEGSWLTVV.

This chain links TRBV10-3 with TRBJ2-2; D unresolved. V was clipped by 2 bases and J by 1 base, with 2 bases between them. CDR1 is ENHRY and CDR2 is SYGVKD in the germline V gene. The CDR3 is 13 residues long. Here the CDR3 DNA reads TGTGCCATCAGTGAGCAGAACACCGGGGAGCTGTTTTTT. Amino acid sequence: CAISEQNTGELFF.

This clone has more than one count but fewer than ten. The genes are TRBV6-6 and TRBJ1-4, with 12 bases lining up with TRBD1. Germline V CDR1 and CDR2: MNHNY, SVGAGI (reference sequence). V shed 5 bases and J 7 bases; nucleotides not matched to a gene: 14. The CDR3 is 18 amino acids. CDR3 DNA: TGTGCCAGCAGTCTCGGGACAGGGGGCCATTCCGGAGGTGAAAAACTGTTTTTT. It is translated as CASSLGTGGHSGGEKLFF.

The rearrangement links TRBV6-6 to TRBJ2-3, with 7 bases aligning to TRBD1. Germline V gene sequence: CDR1 MNHNY, CDR2 SVGAGI (reference sequence). The ends lost 2 bases at V and 2 bases at J; junction bases unmatched: 7. The CDR3 covers 16 residues. The chain's CDR3 is CASSYGNRGPTDTQYF. CDR3 DNA sequence: TGTGCCAGCAGTTACGGTAACAGGGGCCCCACAGATACGCAGTATTTT.

The chain combines TRBV5-5 with TRBJ2-3, with D perhaps TRBD2 (7 bases). Germline loops: CDR1 SGHKS, CDR2 YYEKEE (reference sequence). The CDR3 runs to 18 residues. V was shortened by 0 bases and J by 3 bases, with 20 bases between the two germline ends. The CDR3 DNA follows: TGTGCCAGCAGCTTGGCCCGCGGGGGCAGGGGAAAAACAGATACGCAGTATTTT. Translation: CASSLARGGRGKTDTQYF.

The rearrangement links TRBV27 to TRBJ1-4, with 7 bases fitting TRBD1. The CDR3 covers 17 residues. V was pared by 0 bases and J by 4 bases, with 8 bases of the junction left unmatched. CDR1 is MNHEY, CDR2 SMNVEV, per germline (reference sequence). CDR3 coding DNA: TGTGCCAGCAGTTTATCGGGGGTGGGACAGTATAATGAAAAACTGTTTTTT. Protein sequence: CASSLSGVGQYNEKLFF.

The chain carries TRBV11-2 and TRBJ2-3, with 7 bases that match TRBD2. Trimming took 8 bases from V and 5 from J; bases not matched to a gene: 10. The CDR3 sequence is 14 residues long. CDR1 and CDR2 (germline): SGHAT, FQNNGV. CDR3 bases: TGTGCCAGCCCCGGGGGAGGGACCAGAGATACGCAGTATTTT. This encodes CASPGGGTRDTQYF.

The V and J genes are TRBV5-1 and TRBJ1-2; D call uncertain. The CDR3 contains 15 residues. Germline loops: CDR1 SGHRS, CDR2 YFSETQ. Trimming removed 0 bases at V and 5 bases at J, with 14 bases between. The CDR3 here is CASSLAPGMWYGYTF. CDR3 nucleotide sequence: TGCGCCAGCAGCTTGGCGCCGGGGATGTGGTATGGCTACACCTTC.

The V gene is TRBV24-1, the J gene TRBJ2-3; TRBD2 is a possible D gene (5 bases). Per the germline V gene, CDR1 is KGHDR and CDR2 is SFDVKD. The CDR3 runs 13 residues. V lost 9 bases, J lost 0 bases, and 9 bases lay in between. CDR3 protein: CATRGASTDTQYF. CDR3 bases: TGTGCCACCCGGGGTGCTAGCACAGATACGCAGTATTTT.

This chain joins TRBV10-1 and TRBJ2-7; D gene unclear. V dropped 8 bases and J dropped 6 bases, with 17 bases sitting between them. This CDR3 contains 13 residues. Germline assignment: CDR1 WNHNN and CDR2 SYGVQD (reference sequence). The CDR3 nucleotides are TGCGCCAGCTCAGATTCCCCTTTTCGCGAGCAGTACTTC. Translating it yields CASSDSPFREQYF.